This T cell receptor (beta chain) was documented in a study of glioma-infiltrating T cells. CDR1 DFQATT and CDR2 SNEGSKA come from the germline V gene (reference sequence). The CDR3 is 11 amino acids. Using RNA template, CDR3s of TCR alpha and beta were amplified with iRepertoire arm-PCR. TCRdb itself ran the multiplex PCR reads through MiXCR, one entry per CDR3 protein. Of about 140,000 distinct CDR3 sequences in the sample, about 39% are singletons; the top ten hold about a fifth. About this clonotype: One end of the junction is discordant with germline, which a read error may explain.

This clonotype was obtained from a human donor with low-grade glioma or glioblastoma, undergoing nonglioma brain surgery, or in good health (not recorded which). The chain is built from TRBV20-1 and TRBJ1-2, with D unclear. The specimen sequenced was glioma tissue, nonneoplastic brain tissue, or PBMCs (not recorded which). The CDR3 sequence is CSASDGYVYTF. As DNA, the CDR3 is TGCAGTGCTAGCGACGGATATGTCTACACCTTC.